One and the same sample provided the 18 T cell receptor beta chains below, sequenced in a study of OX40 agonist ivuxolimab in advanced cancers. Assay: immunoSEQ multiplex PCR; the TCRdb copy retains only in-frame clones and omits some. The table includes approximately 77,000 clones, more than 70% detected once. Sequences were derived from CD4+ or CD8+ T cells sorted from blood, sampled in a trial of the OX40 agonist ivuxolimab. All receptors come from an adult with an advanced solid tumor such as melanoma, head and neck, liver or kidney cancer.

The chain recombines TRBV11-3 with TRBJ2-7; D not resolved. The germline V gene has CDR1 SGHNT and CDR2 YENEEA. The CDR3 runs to 14 residues. The V end lost 5 bases, the J end lost 2 bases, and 13 bases lay between the germline ends. For the CDR3, the DNA is TGTGCCAGCAGCCTCCTCGTTGGGGCCTACGAGCAGTACTTC. Translated, it gives CASSLLVGAYEQYF.

The chain recombines TRBV6-5 with TRBJ2-7, with 8 bases fitting TRBD1. Trimming took 3 bases from V and 5 from J; bases not matched to a gene: 9. The CDR3 runs to 15 residues. Germline V lookup: CDR1 MNHEY, CDR2 SVGAGI. CDR3 sequence reads: CASSYRGTGGNEQYF. The CDR3 nucleotides are TGTGCCAGCAGTTATCGCGGGACAGGAGGCAACGAGCAGTACTTC.

The chain carries TRBV4-3 and TRBJ2-2, with TRBD1 matching 8 bases. This CDR3 region has 15 residues. Trimming at V came to 1 base and at J to 5 bases, leaving 3 bases not matched to a gene. Germline V lookup: CDR1 LGHNA, CDR2 YSLEER. The CDR3 here is CASSQGTGRTGELFF. The CDR3, as DNA: TGCGCCAGCAGCCAAGGGACAGGGAGAACCGGGGAGCTGTTTTTT.

The chain couples TRBV7-2 to TRBJ2-7, with D possibly TRBD2 on 5 matching bases. Looked up from germline, CDR1 is SGHTA and CDR2 is FQGNSA. The CDR3 has 14 amino acids. The ends were cut back, 5 bases at V and 3 bases at J, with 14 bases in the middle. The CDR3 reads CASSTALGGYEQYF. The CDR3 bases are TGTGCCAGCAGCACAGCCCTAGGAGGCTACGAGCAGTACTTC.

The chain couples TRBV15 to TRBJ1-3, with 7 bases lining up with TRBD1. V lost 5 bases and J lost 4; bases outside the gene matches: 11. The V gene's germline CDR1 is LNHNV and CDR2 YYDKDF (reference sequence). This CDR3 region has 16 residues. In DNA, the CDR3 is TGTGCCACCAGCCGCGACAGGGAATCCTCGGGAAACACCATATATTTT. Amino acid sequence: CATSRDRESSGNTIYF.

Concerning this clone: One end of the junction is discordant with germline, which a read error may explain. The V gene is TRBV30, the J gene TRBJ2-5; no reliable D call. Germline V gene data show CDR1 as GTSNPN and CDR2 as SVGIG (reference sequence). This CDR3 is 12 amino acids long. The CDR3 loop reads CAWSTPWRKGNF. As DNA, the CDR3 is TGTGCCTGGAGTACCCCGTGGAGAAAGGGAAACTTC.

The chain is built from TRBV4-2 and TRBJ2-5; D not certain. V shed 1 base and J shed 5 bases, with 5 bases lying between them. The CDR3 is made up of 12 amino acids. Germline CDR1 is LGHNA and CDR2 is YNFKEQ. In DNA form, the CDR3 reads TGTGCCAGCAGCCAAGTCCCGGAGACCCAGTACTTC. Protein product: CASSQVPETQYF.

The chain couples TRBV11-2 to TRBJ2-5; TRBD2 aligns across 12 bases. With V trimmed by 5 bases and J by 3 bases, 10 bases remained unmatched. Germline CDR1 is SGHAT and CDR2 is FQNNGV. This CDR3 is 17 amino acids long. The CDR3 DNA follows: TGTGCCAGCAGCGCCAGGACTAGCGGGGTGATGAAAGAGACCCAGTACTTC. The encoded protein is CASSARTSGVMKETQYF.

The chain carries TRBV7-6 and TRBJ2-3; no clear D. V lost 4 bases, J lost 2 bases, and 7 bases lay in between. Germline V gene lookup returns CDR1 SGHVS and CDR2 FNYEAQ. The length of the CDR3 is 13 residues. The CDR3, as DNA: TGTGCCAGCAGCTCCCAACCCACAGATACGCAGTATTTT. Its translation is CASSSQPTDTQYF.

The chain couples TRBV7-2 to TRBJ2-7; no firm D call. The CDR3 consists of 15 residues. CDR1 SGHTA and CDR2 FQGNSA come from the germline V gene. Trimming pared 1 base from V and 3 bases from J, leaving 13 bases between. The CDR3 protein is CASSLDRRLSYEQYF. As DNA, the CDR3 is TGTGCCAGCAGCTTAGATCGCAGGCTGAGCTACGAGCAGTACTTC.

This clone appeared once. V gene TRBV10-3 combines with J gene TRBJ2-4, with no clear D. The CDR3 has 14 amino acids. Germline V CDR1 and CDR2: ENHRY, SYGVKD. Trimming took off 0 bases at V and 11 bases at J, with 14 bases between the two ends. This CDR3 reads CAISESATDPVQYF. CDR3 bases: TGTGCCATCAGTGAGTCGGCGACTGATCCAGTTCAGTACTTC.

The chain combines TRBV5-6 with TRBJ2-5; TRBD1 agrees at 8 bases. CDR1 is SGHDT, CDR2 YYEEEE, per germline. After removal of 3 bases from V and 4 bases from J, the junction contained 2 bases not matched to a gene. The CDR3 has 13 amino acids. The CDR3 DNA sequence: TGTGCCAGCAGCTCTGACAGGGGAGAGACCCAGTACTTC. It translates to CASSSDRGETQYF.

A few counts support this clone. This sequence joins TRBV6-1 and TRBJ2-5; 7 positions agree with TRBD1. The CDR3 has 13 residues. Germline values: CDR1 MNHNS, CDR2 SASEGT. V shed 6 bases, J shed 4 bases, and the junction held 5 bases outside the gene matches. CDR3 region: CASRGDRRETQYF. The DNA of the CDR3 is TGTGCCAGCAGAGGGGACAGAAGAGAGACCCAGTACTTC.

The chain links TRBV19 to TRBJ1-5; no reliable D call. Germline-derived CDR1 and CDR2 are LNHDA and SQIVND (reference sequence). Trimming took 7 bases from V and 2 from J, leaving 15 bases between them. This CDR3 has 15 amino acids. The CDR3, as DNA: TGTGCCAGTAAGTGGGATTCCGGGGGCAATCAGCCCCAGCATTTT. Its protein is CASKWDSGGNQPQHF. The whole variable domain, filled in from reference TRBV19 and TRBJ1-5, reads DGGITQSPKYLFRKEGQNVTLSCEQNLNHDAMYWYRQDPGQGLRLIYYSQIVNDFQKGDIAEGYSVSREKKESFPLTVTSAQKNPTAFYLCASKWDSGGNQPQHFGDGTRLSIL.

The V call is TRBV10-3, the J call TRBJ1-5, with 7 bases lining up with TRBD1. V trimming: 3 bases; J trimming: 6 bases; junction bases outside the gene matches: 5. Germline-derived CDR1 and CDR2 are ENHRY and SYGVKD. The CDR3 extends over 14 amino acids. CDR3 DNA sequence: TGTGCCATCAGTGATCAGGGGGAGGCTCAGCCCCAGCATTTT. Protein: CAISDQGEAQPQHF.

V is TRBV5-1 and J is TRBJ2-2; 7 bases match TRBD1. Germline lookup yields CDR1 SGHRS and CDR2 YFSETQ. The CDR3 totals 15 residues. The trim removed 0 bases at V and 5 bases at J, leaving 4 bases unmatched. CDR3 in DNA: TGCGCCAGCAGCTTGGGTGGGACAGAAACCGGGGAGCTGTTTTTT. Translating it yields CASSLGGTETGELFF.

This chain connects TRBV4-1 to TRBJ1-5; no firm D call. The germline V and J ends were trimmed by 11 bases and 6 bases, with 5 bases remaining between them. The length of the CDR3 is 9 residues. The germline gives CDR1 MGHRA, CDR2 YSYEKL. CDR3 sequence reads: CAYCQPQHF. The CDR3 nucleotides read TGCGCCTACTGTCAGCCCCAGCATTTT.

The gene calls are TRBV7-9 and TRBJ1-6; TRBD1 aligns across 8 bases. The germline V gene has CDR1 SEHNR and CDR2 FQNEAQ (reference sequence). V trimming: 1 base; J trimming: 5 bases; junction bases outside the gene matches: 4. The CDR3 length is 16 residues. In nucleotides, the CDR3 is TGTGCCAGCAGCTTAGGATGGGGACAGGATAATTCACCCCTCCACTTT. Amino acids: CASSLGWGQDNSPLHF. The variable domain in full, with the rest retrieved from reference TRBV7-9 and TRBJ1-6, is DTGVSQNPRHKITKRGQNVTFRCDPISEHNRLYWYRQTLGQGPEFLTYFQNEAQLEKSRLLSDRFSAERPKGSFSTLEIQRTEQGDSAMYLCASSLGWGQDNSPLHFGNGTRLTVT.